This TCR beta chain appears in the sequencing data of a study of shared T cell receptors in the human thymus. Sequencing was performed with immunoSEQ multiplex PCR; in TCRdb, only in-frame clones are kept and a portion is missing. Here the sample spans about 730,000 clones, 70% to 90% being singletons. This clone was counted a few times. V lost 0 bases and J 0 bases, leaving 15 bases between the germline ends. Germline-derived CDR1 and CDR2 are SGHKS and YYEKEE (reference sequence). The CDR3 runs to 17 residues. This same sample was also taken into another study, of human thymus T cells.

Sequencing was performed on thymocytes. The V and J genes are TRBV5-5 and TRBJ1-1, with D possibly matching TRBD1 (5 bases). This TCR was recovered from a girl under two years old with a congenital heart defect. This CDR3 reads CASSLEGEGGVNTEAFF. CDR3 DNA sequence: TGTGCCAGCAGCTTGGAAGGGGAGGGAGGAGTGAACACTGAAGCTTTCTTT. The full variable domain, completed using reference TRBV5-5 and TRBJ1-1, is DAGVTQSPTHLIKTRGQQVTLRCSPISGHKSVSWYQQVLGQGPQFIFQYYEKEERGRGNFPDRFSARQFPNYSSELNVNALLLGDSALYLCASSLEGEGGVNTEAFFGQGTRLTVV.